The 21 T cell receptor beta chains given below trace back to one sample, sequenced in a study of a mutant IDH1 vaccine in newly diagnosed glioma. Profiling relied on immunoSEQ multiplex PCR, and the TCRdb table lists in-frame clones only, not all of them. The table includes about 60,000 clones, less than 85% detected once. Stated time point: week 11, during vaccination. In the vaccine, a single dose held 300 ug of the mutant IDH1 20-mer peptide, along with topical imiquimod. These receptors have no identified antigens. This specimen consisted of PBMCs, obtained from a glioma patient whose treatment included an IDH1 peptide vaccine. The receptors stem from a man aged 25 to 45 with glioma.

This chain uses TRBV10-3 with TRBJ2-5; TRBD2 agrees at 7 bases. J gave up 3 bases and V 2 bases, and 12 bases lay outside the gene matches. CDR1 and CDR2 (germline): ENHRY, SYGVKD. The CDR3 is 17 residues long. For the CDR3, the DNA is TGTGCCATCAGTGAGCGGATAGAAACGGGGGGAAAAGAGACCCAGTACTTC. Protein: CAISERIETGGKETQYF.

This chain uses TRBV5-1 with TRBJ2-1, with 9 nucleotides matching TRBD2. With V trimmed by 4 bases and J by 0 bases, 5 bases remained unmatched. CDR3 size: 16 residues. Germline V CDR1 and CDR2: SGHRS, YFSETQ. CDR3 amino acids: CASSTRLADSYNEQFF. The CDR3 DNA is TGCGCCAGCAGCACCAGACTAGCGGACTCCTACAATGAGCAGTTCTTC.

In its sample, this clone was seen once. This sequence joins TRBV28 and TRBJ2-3; TRBD1 is a possible D gene (5 bases). Trimming left V 3 bases short and J 2 bases short, with 12 bases between. The V gene's germline CDR1 is MDHEN and CDR2 SYDVKM. CDR3 length: 15 residues. Here the CDR3 reads CASSFKAGHTDTQYF. CDR3 nucleotide sequence: TGTGCCAGCAGTTTTAAGGCAGGGCACACAGATACGCAGTATTTT.

The CDR3 DNA reads as TGTGCCAGTAGTATAGGGAGTAGGAATAGGGGACTAGCGGGAGACGGAGAGACCCAGTACTTC. It yields the protein CASSIGSRNRGLAGDGETQYF. The chain has TRBV19 and TRBJ2-5, with 14 nucleotides matching TRBD2. The CDR3 is 21 amino acids. J gave up 4 bases and V 1 base, and 17 bases lay outside the gene matches. The germline V gene encodes CDR1 LNHDA and CDR2 SQIVND (reference sequence).

The chain employs TRBV9 and TRBJ2-2; D remains unclear. Between the trimmed V and J ends, which lost 0 bases and 3 bases, there was a span of 9 bases. The CDR3 has 15 amino acids. CDR1 and CDR2 (germline): SGDLS, YYNGEE. The CDR3 sequence: CASSVGVQDTGELFF. Here the CDR3 DNA reads TGTGCCAGCAGCGTAGGGGTCCAGGACACCGGGGAGCTGTTTTTT.

This rearrangement joins TRBV9 to TRBJ2-3; D is ambiguous. Germline V gene sequence: CDR1 SGDLS, CDR2 YYNGEE. This CDR3 comprises 14 residues. The ends were cut back, 0 bases at V and 7 bases at J, with 12 bases in the middle. Written as DNA, the CDR3 is TGTGCCAGCAGCGTAGGGGCAGGCCCATATACGCAGTATTTT. Its protein is CASSVGAGPYTQYF.

V gene TRBV6-5 combines with J gene TRBJ1-3, with unresolved D. This CDR3 is 13 amino acids long. Germline loops: CDR1 MNHEY, CDR2 SVGAGI. The V gene lost 5 bases and the J gene lost 2 bases, with 7 bases spanning the gap. The CDR3 is CASSQIAGNTIYF. The CDR3 DNA reads TGTGCCAGCAGTCAAATCGCTGGAAACACCATATATTTT.

The rearrangement uses TRBV11-2 and TRBJ2-5; TRBD1 agrees at 9 bases. This CDR3 has 14 residues. The germline gives CDR1 SGHAT, CDR2 FQNNGV. The V and J ends lost 6 bases and 4 bases, in that order; junction bases with no gene match: 6. CDR3 sequence reads: CASRYRTGAETQYF. DNA of the CDR3: TGTGCCAGCAGATATAGGACAGGGGCAGAGACCCAGTACTTC.

The rearrangement uses TRBV15 and TRBJ1-2, with D possibly matching TRBD1 (6 bases). Germline V gene lookup returns CDR1 LNHNV and CDR2 YYDKDF (reference sequence). Trimming removed 0 bases from V and 7 bases from J, with 15 bases in between. The length of the CDR3 is 15 residues. CDR3 in DNA: TGTGCCACCAGCAGAGATAGGGGGAATACAGGTGGCTACACCTTC. Its translation is CATSRDRGNTGGYTF.

The V call is TRBV6-5, the J call TRBJ2-6; possible D gene TRBD2, 5 bases. Trimming left V 0 bases short and J 4 bases short, with 10 bases between. CDR3 length: 16 residues. Germline V lookup: CDR1 MNHEY, CDR2 SVGAGI. CDR3 sequence: CASSYSWGVGANVLTF. The CDR3 nucleotides are TGTGCCAGCAGTTACTCTTGGGGAGTGGGGGCCAACGTCCTGACTTTC.

The chain employs TRBV6-1 and TRBJ2-2; 7 positions match TRBD1. With V trimmed by 5 bases and J by 11 bases, 2 bases remained unmatched. The CDR3 runs to 11 residues. CDR1 is MNHNS, CDR2 SASEGT, per germline. The CDR3 protein is CASSTGVELFF. In DNA, the CDR3 is TGTGCCAGCAGTACAGGGGTAGAGCTGTTTTTT.

The chain recombines TRBV7-8 with TRBJ1-2; D call uncertain. Looked up from germline, CDR1 is SGHVS and CDR2 is FQNEAQ. The CDR3 totals 12 residues. Trimming stripped 5 bases from V and 8 bases from J, with 12 bases between. For the CDR3, the DNA is TGTGCCAGCAGCACCAGACCGGTCGGCTACACCTTC. It codes for CASSTRPVGYTF. Full variable domain (rest looked up from reference TRBV7-8 and TRBJ1-2): GAGVSQSPRYKVAKRGQDVALRCDPISGHVSLFWYQQALGQGPEFLTYFQNEAQLDKSGLPSDRFFAERPEGSVSTLKIQRTQQEDSAVYLCASSTRPVGYTFGSGTRLTVV.

The chain employs TRBV28 and TRBJ2-7; either TRBD1 or TRBD2 may fit D (6 bases each). V lost 6 bases to trimming and J lost 5 bases, with 11 bases between them. Germline V gives CDR1 MDHEN, CDR2 SYDVKM. The CDR3 has 12 residues. The CDR3 nucleotides read TGTGCCAGCAGACGGGGGCGAGACGAGCAGTACTTC. Translation gives CASRRGRDEQYF.

The chain uses TRBV5-1 and TRBJ1-4; D is unclear. The CDR3 has 14 amino acids. Trimming cost V 2 bases and J 4 bases, with 9 bases left between them. CDR1 and CDR2 (germline): SGHRS, YFSETQ. The CDR3 here is CASSFGRSNEKLFF. DNA of the CDR3: TGCGCCAGCAGCTTCGGACGGAGTAATGAAAAACTGTTTTTT. Complete variable domain (other parts from reference TRBV5-1 and TRBJ1-4): KAGVTQTPRYLIKTRGQQVTLSCSPISGHRSVSWYQQTPGQGLQFLFEYFSETQRNKGNFPGRFSGRQFSNSRSEMNVSTLELGDSALYLCASSFGRSNEKLFFGSGTQLSVL.

This clone was seen a handful of times. The CDR3 spells CASRLGAKGHTEAFF. Here the CDR3 DNA reads TGTGCCAGCAGATTGGGAGCGAAAGGACACACTGAAGCTTTCTTT. The gene calls are TRBV28 and TRBJ1-1; no clear D gene. The germline CDR1 and CDR2 sequences are MDHEN and SYDVKM. V lost 6 bases, J lost 3 bases, and 17 bases lay in between. The CDR3 contains 15 residues. Full variable domain (remainder filled in from reference TRBV28 and TRBJ1-1): DVKVTQSSRYLVKRTGEKVFLECVQDMDHENMFWYRQDPGLGLRLIYFSYDVKMKEKGDIPEGYSVSREKKERFSLILESASTNQTSMYLCASRLGAKGHTEAFFGQGTRLTVV.

CDR3 residues: CASSSEVPYEQYF. In nucleotides, the CDR3 is TGTGCCAGCAGTTCGGAAGTCCCCTACGAGCAGTACTTC. The rearrangement links TRBV28 to TRBJ2-7; D gene unclear. This CDR3 spans 13 amino acids. V gave up 4 bases and J gave up 2 bases, with 9 bases separating them. From germline, CDR1 is MDHEN and CDR2 SYDVKM.

This clone was seen only once. The V gene is TRBV27, the J gene TRBJ2-1; 8 bases match TRBD2. Looked up from germline, CDR1 is MNHEY and CDR2 is SMNVEV (reference sequence). The V gene end was trimmed by 3 bases and the J gene end by 9 bases; junction bases not matched to a gene: 19. The CDR3 is 18 amino acids. The CDR3 sequence is CASSLGGFFGTSVREQFF. CDR3 in DNA: TGTGCCAGCAGTTTGGGGGGGTTTTTTGGGACTAGTGTACGTGAGCAGTTCTTC.

The V gene is TRBV19, the J gene TRBJ2-5; TRBD1 or TRBD2 may be the D gene (5 bases each). The CDR3 covers 15 residues. The germline V gene has CDR1 LNHDA and CDR2 SQIVND (reference sequence). V dropped 2 bases and J dropped 0 bases, with 10 bases sitting between them. CDR3 DNA: TGTGCCAGTAGTATACTGCAGGGACACCAAGAGACCCAGTACTTC. Encoded protein: CASSILQGHQETQYF.

The chain couples TRBV4-1 to TRBJ2-5; 8 bases are a match to TRBD1. From germline, CDR1 is MGHRA and CDR2 YSYEKL. After removal of 4 bases from V and 2 bases from J, the junction contained 6 bases not matched to a gene. The CDR3 has 15 residues. CDR3 sequence reads: CASSRTQGGQETQYF. CDR3 sequence (DNA): TGCGCCAGCAGCCGAACACAGGGGGGTCAAGAGACCCAGTACTTC.

The gene calls are TRBV7-9 and TRBJ2-7, with D possibly being TRBD1 or TRBD2 (5 bases each). The V gene's germline CDR1 is SEHNR and CDR2 FQNEAQ (reference sequence). The germline V and J ends were trimmed by 5 bases and 3 bases, with 17 bases remaining between them. The CDR3 is 15 amino acids. The CDR3 region has the DNA TGTGCCAGCAGCCCCTTTAGGGGAGTCGGCTACGAGCAGTACTTC. This gives the protein CASSPFRGVGYEQYF.

The J gene is TRBJ1-3, the V gene TRBV9; D might be TRBD1 (5 bases). This CDR3 comprises 15 residues. The V end lost 4 bases, the J end lost 3 bases, and 14 bases lay between the germline ends. Germline V gene lookup returns CDR1 SGDLS and CDR2 YYNGEE. This CDR3 reads CASSTRDEGGNTIYF. The CDR3 DNA follows: TGTGCCAGCAGCACCCGGGACGAAGGTGGAAACACCATATATTTT.